These 20 T cell receptor beta chains were sequenced from one sample in a study of molecular identifiers for immune sequencing clone quantification (dated by TCRdb to 2017 to 2018). Library generation was performed with PCR. For sequencing, a NextSeq 500 was employed. The raw public data were reprocessed by TCRdb itself: fastp quality trimming at Q25, MiXCR clonotype calling, in-frame beta chains only. Each entry merges the rows of one CDR3 protein and shows their most common DNA and genes. The sample table contains more than 85,000 distinct CDR3 sequences; only one count was recorded for over 30% of them. The ten largest clonotypes hold approximately 4% of the sample. The sequenced sample consisted of naive CD8+ T cells from blood, with Jurkat cell RNA spiked in. The cell subset or site label here, explained by the study, means: FACS-sorted CD8+CD4-CCR7+CD45RA+ naive T cells. These TCRs come from a human donor in good health. Some libraries in this study had Jurkat cell RNA spiked in.

The chain combines TRBV9 with TRBJ2-7; TRBD1 agrees at 9 bases. The trim removed 3 bases at V and 2 bases at J, leaving 6 bases unmatched. This CDR3 has 15 amino acids. Per the germline V gene, CDR1 is SGDLS and CDR2 is YYNGEE. The CDR3 DNA reads TGTGCCAGCAGCGCAGCCGGGACAGGGACCTACGAGCAGTACTTC. It yields the protein CASSAAGTGTYEQYF.

This clonotype was counted only a few times. The rearrangement uses TRBV6-6 and TRBJ2-5; TRBD2 is a possible D gene (6 bases). Between the trimmed V and J ends, which lost 0 bases and 1 base, there was a span of 15 bases. Germline V gene sequence: CDR1 MNHNY, CDR2 SVGAGI (reference sequence). This CDR3 comprises 17 residues. CDR3: CASSYSKVPGSQETQYF. The CDR3 bases are TGTGCCAGCAGTTACTCGAAGGTCCCCGGGAGCCAAGAGACCCAGTACTTC.

Remarks on this clonotype: A much larger clone differs from this one at a single base, so this may be a read error. Since no conserved phenylalanine or tryptophan closes the CDR3, a read error is the likely cause. V and J are TRBV20-1 and TRBJ2-5, with no clear D. The CDR3 has 16 amino acids. V gave up 6 bases and J gave up 2 bases, with 22 bases separating them. Germline CDR1 and CDR2: DFQATT and SNEGSKA (reference sequence). CDR3 amino acids: CSANRAAVDSQETQYY. The DNA for the CDR3 is TGCAGTGCAAATAGGGCCGCAGTGGATAGTCAAGAGACCCAGTACTAC.

The V gene is TRBV27, the J gene TRBJ2-5, with D perhaps given as TRBD1 or TRBD2 (5 bases each). V lost 6 bases to trimming and J lost 4 bases, with 18 bases between them. There are 15 residues in the CDR3. The V gene's germline CDR1 is MNHEY and CDR2 SMNVEV (reference sequence). CDR3 sequence: CASRPGPNLGETQYF. The CDR3 DNA reads TGTGCCAGCAGACCGGGGCCCAACCTGGGAGAGACCCAGTACTTC.

This clonotype was seen more than once but under ten times. V gene TRBV6-2 or TRBV6-3 combines with J gene TRBJ2-7; D is unresolved. Per the germline V gene, CDR1 is MNHEY and CDR2 is SVGEGT. Trimming pared 4 bases from V and 1 base from J, leaving 14 bases between. The CDR3 covers 15 residues. CDR3: CASSSPGHTSYEQYF. The CDR3 coding sequence is TGTGCCAGCAGTTCGCCCGGGCATACGTCCTACGAGCAGTACTTC.

V usage is TRBV5-1 and J usage is TRBJ1-2, with D hard to call. Germline V gives CDR1 SGHRS, CDR2 YFSETQ. Deletions cut 2 bases from V and 8 bases from J, with 16 bases between. The CDR3 contains 14 residues. CDR3 amino acids: CASSFTLFARGYTF. CDR3 DNA sequence: TGCGCCAGCAGCTTTACCCTCTTTGCAAGGGGCTACACCTTC.

As to this clonotype: At one end the junction does not follow the germline gene, possibly because of a read error. V gene TRBV29-1 combines with J gene TRBJ2-7, with 8 bases matching TRBD1. Germline-derived CDR1 and CDR2 are SQVTM and ANQGSEA. The CDR3 runs 13 residues. The CDR3, as DNA: TGCAGCGTTGAGGGAGCAGGGGGCTACGAGCCGTACTTC. Translating it yields CSVEGAGGYEPYF.

The chain is built from TRBV6-4 and TRBJ2-7; D remains unclear. The V and J ends lost 2 bases and 1 base respectively, with 18 bases between them. The CDR3 length is 17 residues. Germline values: CDR1 MRHNA, CDR2 SNTAGT. In DNA, the CDR3 is TGTGCCAGCAGTGACCTTCCGGACGGAATACTATCCTACGAGCAGTACTTC. Its protein is CASSDLPDGILSYEQYF.

The chain combines TRBV4-2 with TRBJ1-1, with D unresolved. From germline, CDR1 is LGHNA and CDR2 YNFKEQ. This CDR3 has 13 amino acids. Trimming took off 4 bases at V and 7 bases at J, with 13 bases between the two ends. CDR3 nucleotide sequence: TGTGCCAGCAGCCCCACCGCCGGGAGTGAAGCTTTCTTT. Encoded protein: CASSPTAGSEAFF.

The sample holds a few counts of this clonotype. The chain has TRBV6-2 or TRBV6-3 and TRBJ2-7, with a tentative D call TRBD2 (6 bases). The V gene lost 0 bases and the J gene lost 5 bases, with 17 bases spanning the gap. Germline V gene data show CDR1 as MNHEY and CDR2 as SVGEGT. The length of the CDR3 is 16 residues. The CDR3 loop reads CASSYSGVAEWNEQYF. CDR3 nucleotide sequence: TGTGCCAGCAGTTACTCCGGGGTAGCGGAGTGGAACGAGCAGTACTTC.

This chain connects TRBV3-1 to TRBJ1-1; unclear D gene. CDR1 and CDR2 from the germline V gene are LGHDT and YNNKEL (reference sequence). The CDR3 totals 12 residues. Trimming shortened V by 0 bases and J by 7 bases, and 6 bases separated the two germline ends. CDR3 protein: CASSQDGIEAFF. CDR3 nucleotides: TGTGCCAGCAGCCAAGATGGAATTGAAGCTTTCTTT.

This rearrangement joins TRBV13 to TRBJ2-3; the match to TRBD2 covers 12 bases. Unmatched junction bases numbered 13, after V lost 5 bases and J lost 1 base. There are 19 residues in the CDR3. Germline CDR1 is PRHDT and CDR2 is FYEKMQ (reference sequence). The CDR3 here is CASSPRLAGDYWGTDTQYF. CDR3 nucleotide sequence: TGTGCCAGCAGCCCCCGACTAGCGGGAGATTATTGGGGCACAGATACGCAGTATTTT.

This clonotype occurred a few times. The chain employs TRBV6-5 and TRBJ2-7, with 7 bases lining up with TRBD1. The CDR3 is made up of 14 amino acids. Trimming at V came to 7 bases and at J to 1 base, leaving 7 bases not matched to a gene. Germline-derived CDR1 and CDR2 are MNHEY and SVGAGI. In DNA form, the CDR3 reads TGTGCCAGCACCCCGACAGGGACGTCCTACGAGCAGTACTTC. It translates to CASTPTGTSYEQYF.

This clonotype came up many times. The genes are TRBV12-3 or TRBV12-4 and TRBJ2-7; D perhaps matches TRBD1 (6 bases). Trimming pared 5 bases from V and 0 bases from J, leaving 17 bases between. This CDR3 has 16 amino acids. As DNA, the CDR3 is TGTGCCAGCAGTCATTACAGGGTCTTCCGCTCCTACGAGCAGTACTTC. The encoded protein is CASSHYRVFRSYEQYF.

This clonotype was seen at least ten times. Here the CDR3 reads CASSQLGYTDTQYF. In nucleotides, the CDR3 is TGTGCCAGCAGCCAACTCGGTTACACAGATACGCAGTATTTT. The J gene is TRBJ2-3, the V gene TRBV14; D is undetermined. Germline lookup yields CDR1 SGHDN and CDR2 FVKESK. CDR3 length: 14 amino acids. The V end was cut by 2 bases, the J end by 2 bases, with 8 bases between.

This clonotype was counted once. At one boundary the junction diverges from the germline segment, which might be a read error. V gene TRBV6-2 or TRBV6-3 combines with J gene TRBJ2-1, with D perhaps TRBD2 (5 bases). Germline V gene sequence: CDR1 MNHEY, CDR2 SVGEGT. The CDR3 sequence is 11 residues long. DNA of the CDR3: TGTGCCAGCAGTATCTGGAGGAGGCAGCTCTTC. Translating gives CASSIWRRQLF.

This clonotype has ten or more counts. The chain recombines TRBV28 with TRBJ2-7, with TRBD1 matching over 8 bases. The J segment lost 2 bases and the V segment lost 6 bases, leaving 6 bases of the junction unmatched. The CDR3 covers 14 residues. Germline lookup yields CDR1 MDHEN and CDR2 SYDVKM. CDR3 residues: CASSIPGQAYEQYF. CDR3 nucleotides: TGTGCCAGCAGCATTCCGGGACAGGCCTACGAGCAGTACTTC.

There are many counts of this clonotype. This rearrangement joins TRBV7-2 to TRBJ2-7; maybe TRBD1 (6 bases). V shed 1 base and J shed 3 bases, with 10 bases lying between them. The CDR3 runs to 14 residues. Germline loops: CDR1 SGHTA, CDR2 FQGNSA. CDR3 sequence reads: CASSLVGAVYEQYF. The DNA of the CDR3 is TGTGCCAGCAGCTTAGTGGGGGCGGTCTACGAGCAGTACTTC.

The chain uses TRBV7-9 and TRBJ1-6, with D perhaps matching TRBD1 (5 bases). CDR1 and CDR2 from the germline V gene are SEHNR and FQNEAQ (reference sequence). CDR3 length: 18 amino acids. Deletions cut 7 bases from V and 10 bases from J, with 29 bases between. CDR3 bases: TGTGCCAGCACCGCGGCGGGGGATGGGGAATTAAGTGCGTCACCCCTCCACTTT. This translates into CASTAAGDGELSASPLHF.

This clonotype showed up many times. J is TRBJ2-7 and V is TRBV5-5, with 8 bases identical to TRBD1. Germline assignment: CDR1 SGHKS and CDR2 YYEKEE (reference sequence). Trimming at V came to 4 bases and at J to 7 bases, leaving 10 bases not matched to a gene. The CDR3 runs 14 residues. The CDR3 is CASSPEWTGSEQYF. The CDR3, as DNA: TGTGCCAGCAGCCCGGAGTGGACAGGGTCGGAGCAGTACTTC. Complete variable domain (other parts from reference TRBV5-5 and TRBJ2-7): DAGVTQSPTHLIKTRGQQVTLRCSPISGHKSVSWYQQVLGQGPQFIFQYYEKEERGRGNFPDRFSARQFPNYSSELNVNALLLGDSALYLCASSPEWTGSEQYFGPGTRLTVT.